The TCR beta chain under discussion was sequenced for a study of T cell responses to AZD1222 COVID-19 vaccine. J gave up 4 bases and V 8 bases, and 12 bases lay outside the gene matches. The CDR3 totals 16 residues. In germline, CDR1 is ENHRY, CDR2 SYGVKD. With regard to this clone: Its specificity is unknown.

Some clones are missing from TCRdb's copy, which holds only in-frame ones; the method was immunoSEQ multiplex PCR. This table has 130,000 to 150,000 clones, roughly 87% appearing once. General observations from the study: Mostly white British, mostly female donors; authors suggested clonal diversity may be underestimated. Regions 160-218 and 743-854 dominated among vaccine-associated CD4 TCRs spanning spike.

The TCR was taken from an adult who received the MenACWY meningococcal vaccine as a control. V usage is TRBV10-3 and J usage is TRBJ2-1; 9 bases are a match to TRBD2. Sequencing was performed on peripheral blood, taken 28 days after the second dose of the MenACWY control vaccine. The CDR3 spells CAIATLAGAGYNEQFF. The CDR3 DNA reads as TGTGCCATCGCCACTTTAGCGGGAGCGGGGTACAATGAGCAGTTCTTC.